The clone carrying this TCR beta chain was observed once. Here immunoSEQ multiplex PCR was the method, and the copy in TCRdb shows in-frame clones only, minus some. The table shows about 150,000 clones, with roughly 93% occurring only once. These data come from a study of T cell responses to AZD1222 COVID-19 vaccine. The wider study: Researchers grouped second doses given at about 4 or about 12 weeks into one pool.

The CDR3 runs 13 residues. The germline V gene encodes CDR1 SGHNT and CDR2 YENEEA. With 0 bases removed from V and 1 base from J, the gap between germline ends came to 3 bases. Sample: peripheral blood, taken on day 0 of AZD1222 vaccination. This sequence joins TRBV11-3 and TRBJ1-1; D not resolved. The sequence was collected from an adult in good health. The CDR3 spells CASSLDPNTEAFF. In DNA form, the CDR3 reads TGTGCCAGCAGCTTAGACCCGAACACTGAAGCTTTCTTT.